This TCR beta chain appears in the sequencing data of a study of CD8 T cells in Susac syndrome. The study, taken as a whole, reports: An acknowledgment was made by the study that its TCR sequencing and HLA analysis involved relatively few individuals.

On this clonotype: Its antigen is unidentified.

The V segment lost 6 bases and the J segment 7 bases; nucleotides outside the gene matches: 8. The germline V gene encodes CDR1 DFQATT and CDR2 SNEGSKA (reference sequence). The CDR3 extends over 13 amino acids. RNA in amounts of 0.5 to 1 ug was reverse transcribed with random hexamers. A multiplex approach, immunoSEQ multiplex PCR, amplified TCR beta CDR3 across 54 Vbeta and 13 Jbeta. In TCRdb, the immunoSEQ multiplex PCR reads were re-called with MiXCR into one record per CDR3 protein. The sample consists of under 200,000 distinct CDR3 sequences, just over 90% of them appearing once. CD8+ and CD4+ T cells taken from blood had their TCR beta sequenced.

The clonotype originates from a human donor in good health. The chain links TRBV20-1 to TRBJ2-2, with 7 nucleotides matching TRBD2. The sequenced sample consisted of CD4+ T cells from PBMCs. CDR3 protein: CSAPSGTNGELFF. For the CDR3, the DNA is TGCAGTGCCCCCTCTGGGACTAACGGGGAGCTGTTTTTT.